This entry concerns a single TCR beta chain. How the authors handled the data: Estimation of nucleated cell counts relied on the amplification of reference gene primers. Clones were read by immunoSEQ multiplex PCR, and TCRdb kept only the in-frame ones, dropping some. The V and J calls and clone size were taken over from that table, and D and trimming were inferred from the DNA. Among 200,000 or so clones, around 90% were seen once, and the ten largest hold around 8.4%. This specimen belongs to a study of blood T cell repertoires in COVID-19. All enrollees were roughly 18 to 100 years old and from under 25 US areas. Self-reported history from a screening survey and questionnaire set each donor's cohort. The receptor's source is a young woman who had recovered from COVID-19. Material: PBMCs or T cells enriched from blood (not recorded which).

The chain's CDR3 is CASSLYREGQPQHF. The CDR3 DNA reads as TGTGCCAGCAGCCTTTACAGAGAAGGTCAGCCCCAGCATTTT. This rearrangement joins TRBV3-1 (or the pseudogene TRBV3-2) to TRBJ1-5; D is unresolved. V was cut by 4 bases and J by 6 bases, with 13 bases left in between. CDR1 is LGHDT and CDR2 is YNNKEL in the germline V gene (reference sequence). CDR3 length: 14 residues.